This T cell receptor beta chain was sequenced for a study of blood T cell repertoires in COVID-19. Study-wide background: Italy, Spain and the United States were the sources of the convalescent and acute COVID-19 samples.

Seattle-derived patients entered the study during active infection and were followed longitudinally. As handled by the study authors: The assay estimated nucleated cells by amplifying reference gene primers. Libraries were prepared by immunoSEQ multiplex PCR; TCRdb keeps only in-frame clonotypes and omits some of them. V and J calls and clone size are as listed in that table; D and trimming were resolved from the DNA. This sample has a few hundred thousand clones; approximately 85% occur once, and the top ten carry roughly 2.2%. The sequenced sample was peripheral blood. This sequence originates from a woman aged 70-85 years with COVID-19, enrolled during active disease.

CDR3 coding DNA: TGTGCCAGCAGCCTTCGAACAGTCCAAGAGACCCAGTACTTC. Its protein product is CASSLRTVQETQYF. This rearrangement joins TRBV7-2 to TRBJ2-5; D not resolved. The CDR3 has 14 amino acids. The V gene lost 5 bases and the J gene lost 1 base, with 11 bases spanning the gap. The V gene's germline CDR1 is SGHTA and CDR2 FQGNSA.